Listed below are T cell receptor beta chains from one sample, sequenced in a study of blood T cell repertoires in COVID-19. Here immunoSEQ multiplex PCR was the method, and the copy in TCRdb shows in-frame clones only, minus some. Of roughly 400,000 clones listed, 87% are singletons. Sequenced material: peripheral blood. These receptors came from an older woman with COVID-19, enrolled during active disease. CDR3s include the opening cysteine and the closing phenylalanine or tryptophan. The D gene is left open where the match is weak. Expanded clones are given a class, and other clones once, few, many or no size at all.

J: TRBJ1-6; V: TRBV3-1/TRBV3-2; D: TRBD1; size: few; DNA: TGTGCCAGCACCGGACAGGGGATCGGTTCACCCCTCCACTTT; CDR3: CASTGQGIGSPLHF
J: TRBJ2-1; V: TRBV4-1; D: NA; size: NA; DNA: TGCGCCAGCAGCCAAGGGGATGTAAGGGGCCTTAAGCAGTTCTTC; CDR3: CASSQGDVRGLKQFF
J: TRBJ2-5; V: TRBV5-1; D: TRBD1; size: NA; DNA: TGCGCCAGCAGCTTGATCCTGGGACAGGGGGAGACCCAGTACTTC; CDR3: CASSLILGQGETQYF
J: TRBJ1-5; V: TRBV19; D: NA; size: NA; DNA: TGTGCCAGTAGTATATCGGGCCCCCGTGGGGGGAATTTGATGCCCCAGCATTTT; CDR3: CASSISGPRGGNLMPQHF
J: TRBJ2-1; V: TRBV7-5; D: NA; size: NA; DNA: TGTGCCAGAAGCGGGCGACAGGGCGAGAAGGAATGCGATGAGCAGTTCTTC; CDR3: CARSGRQGEKECDEQFF
J: TRBJ1-3; V: TRBV7-3; D: NA; size: few; DNA: TGTGCCAGCAGTCCGGGACATAGCTCCTCTGGAAACACCATATATTTT; CDR3: CASSPGHSSSGNTIYF
J: TRBJ1-6; V: TRBV5-8; D: NA; size: NA; DNA: TGTGCCAGCAGCTTGGCAGGGCACCAAAACTATAATTCACCCCTCCACTTT; CDR3: CASSLAGHQNYNSPLHF
J: TRBJ1-1; V: TRBV6-5; D: NA; size: NA; DNA: TGTGCCACCTGTCTGACAGTGAACACTGAAGCTTTCTTT; CDR3: CATCLTVNTEAFF
J: TRBJ1-1; V: TRBV20-1; D: NA; size: NA; DNA: TGCAGTGCCAGGGAGAACACTGAAGCTTTCTTT; CDR3: CSARENTEAFF
J: TRBJ1-5; V: TRBV10-3; D: TRBD1; size: NA; DNA: TGTGCCACGAACGGACAGGGTGGGAATCAGCCCCAGCATTTT; CDR3: CATNGQGGNQPQHF